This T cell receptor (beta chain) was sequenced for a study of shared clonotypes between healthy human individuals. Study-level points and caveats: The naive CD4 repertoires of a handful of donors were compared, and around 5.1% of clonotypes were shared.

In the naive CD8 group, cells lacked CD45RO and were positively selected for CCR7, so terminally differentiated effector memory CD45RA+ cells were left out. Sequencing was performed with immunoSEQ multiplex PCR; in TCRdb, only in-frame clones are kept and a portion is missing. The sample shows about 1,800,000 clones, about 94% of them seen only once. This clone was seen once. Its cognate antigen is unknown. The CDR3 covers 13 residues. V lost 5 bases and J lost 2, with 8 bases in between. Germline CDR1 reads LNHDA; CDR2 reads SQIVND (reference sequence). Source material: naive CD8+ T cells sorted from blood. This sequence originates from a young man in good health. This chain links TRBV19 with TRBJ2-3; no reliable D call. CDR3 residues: CASSYADTDTQYF. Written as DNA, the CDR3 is TGTGCCAGTAGTTACGCGGACACAGATACGCAGTATTTT. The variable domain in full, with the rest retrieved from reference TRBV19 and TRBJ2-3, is DGGITQSPKYLFRKEGQNVTLSCEQNLNHDAMYWYRQDPGQGLRLIYYSQIVNDFQKGDIAEGYSVSREKKESFPLTVTSAQKNPTAFYLCASSYADTDTQYFGPGTRLTVL.